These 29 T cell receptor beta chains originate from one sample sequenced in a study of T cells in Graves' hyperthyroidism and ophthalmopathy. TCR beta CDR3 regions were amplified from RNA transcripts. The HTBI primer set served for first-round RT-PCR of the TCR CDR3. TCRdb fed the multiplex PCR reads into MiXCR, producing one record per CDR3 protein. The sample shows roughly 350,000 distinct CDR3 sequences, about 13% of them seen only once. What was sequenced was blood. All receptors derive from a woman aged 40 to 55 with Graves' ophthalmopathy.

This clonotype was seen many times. DNA for the CDR3: TGTGCCAGCAGCAGACAGGGCCGCAGCGCCTACAATGAGCAGTTCTTC. Translating gives CASSRQGRSAYNEQFF. V usage is TRBV7-8 and J usage is TRBJ2-1; 7 bases agree with TRBD1. V trimming: 5 bases; J trimming: 2 bases; junction bases outside the gene matches: 9. The germline V gene has CDR1 SGHVS and CDR2 FQNEAQ. This CDR3 is 16 amino acids long.

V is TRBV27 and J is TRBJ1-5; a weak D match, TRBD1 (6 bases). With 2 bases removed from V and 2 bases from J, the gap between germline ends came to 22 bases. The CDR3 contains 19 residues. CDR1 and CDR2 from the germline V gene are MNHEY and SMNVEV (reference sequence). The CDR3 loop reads CASSLRGRSGASGNQPQHF. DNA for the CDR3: TGTGCCAGCAGTTTAAGGGGAAGATCAGGGGCTAGTGGCAATCAGCCCCAGCATTTT.

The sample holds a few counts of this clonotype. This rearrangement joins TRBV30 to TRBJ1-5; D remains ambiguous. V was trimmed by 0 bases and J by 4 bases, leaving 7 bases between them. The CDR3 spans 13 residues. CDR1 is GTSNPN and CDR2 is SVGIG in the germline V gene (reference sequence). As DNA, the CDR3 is TGTGCCTGGAGTGTACGGAAGAATCAGCCCCAGCATTTT. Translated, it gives CAWSVRKNQPQHF.

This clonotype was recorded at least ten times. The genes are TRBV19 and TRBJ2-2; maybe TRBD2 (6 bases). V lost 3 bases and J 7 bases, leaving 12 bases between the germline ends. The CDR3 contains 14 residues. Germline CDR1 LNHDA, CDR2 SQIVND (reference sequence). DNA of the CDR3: TGTGCCAGTAGTATCAGGAGGGCGTACGGGGAGCTGTTTTTT. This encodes CASSIRRAYGELFF.

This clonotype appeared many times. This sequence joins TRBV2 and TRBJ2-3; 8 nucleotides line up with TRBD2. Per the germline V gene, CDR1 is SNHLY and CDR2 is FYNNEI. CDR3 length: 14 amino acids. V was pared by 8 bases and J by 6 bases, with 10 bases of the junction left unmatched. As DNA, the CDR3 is TGTGCCAGCGCCCTCCAGCGGGGGCCCGATACGCAGTATTTT. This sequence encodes CASALQRGPDTQYF.

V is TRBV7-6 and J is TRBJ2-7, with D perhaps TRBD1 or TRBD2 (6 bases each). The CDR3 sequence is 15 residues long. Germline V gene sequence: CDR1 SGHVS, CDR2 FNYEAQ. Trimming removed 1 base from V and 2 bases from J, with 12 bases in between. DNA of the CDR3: TGTGCCAGCAGCTTAGAAGGGGGGCGAACCTACGAGCAGTACTTC. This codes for CASSLEGGRTYEQYF.

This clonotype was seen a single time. Here the CDR3 reads CASTRDTGEQYF. CDR3 DNA sequence: TGTGCCAGCACCCGGGACACCGGGGAGCAGTACTTC. V is TRBV5-8 and J is TRBJ2-7, with D tentatively TRBD1 (6 bases). The CDR3 consists of 12 residues. Trimming took off 6 bases at V and 7 bases at J, with 14 bases between the two ends. Germline V lookup: CDR1 SGHTS, CDR2 YDEGEE.

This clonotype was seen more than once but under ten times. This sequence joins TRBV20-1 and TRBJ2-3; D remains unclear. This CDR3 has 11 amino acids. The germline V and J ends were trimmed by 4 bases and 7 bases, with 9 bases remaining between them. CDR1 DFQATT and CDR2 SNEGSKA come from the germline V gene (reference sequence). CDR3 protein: CSATQSYTQYF. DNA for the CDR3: TGCAGTGCTACCCAATCTTATACGCAGTATTTT.

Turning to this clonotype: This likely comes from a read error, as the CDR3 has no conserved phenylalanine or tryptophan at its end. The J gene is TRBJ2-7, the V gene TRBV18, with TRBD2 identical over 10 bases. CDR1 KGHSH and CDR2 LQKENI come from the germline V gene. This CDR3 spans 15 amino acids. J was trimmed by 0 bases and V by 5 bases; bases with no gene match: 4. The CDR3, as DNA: TGTGCCAGCTCAACTAGCGGGGAAAGCTCCTACGAGCAGTACCTC. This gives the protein CASSTSGESSYEQYL.

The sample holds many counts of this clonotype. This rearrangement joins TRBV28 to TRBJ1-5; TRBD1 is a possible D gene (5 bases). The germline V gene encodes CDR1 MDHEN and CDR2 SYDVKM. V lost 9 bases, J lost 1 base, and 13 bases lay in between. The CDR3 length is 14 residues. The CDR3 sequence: CASRNGGSNQPQHF. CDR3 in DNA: TGTGCCAGTAGGAACGGGGGGAGCAATCAGCCCCAGCATTTT. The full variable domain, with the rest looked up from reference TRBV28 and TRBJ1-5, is DVKVTQSSRYLVKRTGEKVFLECVQDMDHENMFWYRQDPGLGLRLIYFSYDVKMKEKGDIPEGYSVSREKKERFSLILESASTNQTSMYLCASRNGGSNQPQHFGDGTRLSIL.

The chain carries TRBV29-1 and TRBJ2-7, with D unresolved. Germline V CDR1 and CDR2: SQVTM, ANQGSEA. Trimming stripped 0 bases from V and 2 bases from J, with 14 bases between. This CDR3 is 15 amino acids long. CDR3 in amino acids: CSVEEGGFPTYEQYF. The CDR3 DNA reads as TGCAGCGTTGAAGAGGGCGGATTCCCTACCTACGAGCAGTACTTC.

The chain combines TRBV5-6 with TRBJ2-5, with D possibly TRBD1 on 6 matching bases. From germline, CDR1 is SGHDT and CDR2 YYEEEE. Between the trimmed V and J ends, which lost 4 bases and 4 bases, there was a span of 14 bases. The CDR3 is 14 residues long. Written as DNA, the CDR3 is TGTGCCAGCAGCCGAGACAGGACCCCAGAGACCCAGTACTTC. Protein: CASSRDRTPETQYF.

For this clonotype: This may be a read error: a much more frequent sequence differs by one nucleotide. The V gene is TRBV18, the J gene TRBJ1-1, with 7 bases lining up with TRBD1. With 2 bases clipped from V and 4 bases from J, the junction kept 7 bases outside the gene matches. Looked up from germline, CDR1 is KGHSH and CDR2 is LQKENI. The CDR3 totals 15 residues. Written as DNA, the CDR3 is TGTGCCAGCTCACCAGAGGGGGCTGCGTCCACTGAAGCTTTCTTT. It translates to CASSPEGAASTEAFF.

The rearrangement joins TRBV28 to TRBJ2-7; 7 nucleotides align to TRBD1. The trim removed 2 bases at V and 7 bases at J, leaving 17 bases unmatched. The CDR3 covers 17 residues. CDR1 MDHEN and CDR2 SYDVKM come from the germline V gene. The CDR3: CASSLESFDRVWGEQYF. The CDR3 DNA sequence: TGTGCCAGCAGTTTAGAATCTTTCGACAGGGTTTGGGGAGAGCAGTACTTC.

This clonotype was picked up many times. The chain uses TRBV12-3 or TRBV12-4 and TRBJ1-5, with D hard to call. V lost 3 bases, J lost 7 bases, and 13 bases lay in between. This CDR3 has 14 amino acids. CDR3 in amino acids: CASSFQRADQPQHF. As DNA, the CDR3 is TGTGCCAGCAGTTTCCAGAGGGCGGACCAGCCCCAGCATTTT.

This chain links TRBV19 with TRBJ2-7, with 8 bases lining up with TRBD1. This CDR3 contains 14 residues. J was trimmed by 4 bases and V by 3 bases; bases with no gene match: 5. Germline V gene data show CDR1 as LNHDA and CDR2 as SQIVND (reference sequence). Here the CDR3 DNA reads TGTGCCAGTAGTATGCCAGGGGGCGGGTACGAGCAGTACTTC. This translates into CASSMPGGGYEQYF.

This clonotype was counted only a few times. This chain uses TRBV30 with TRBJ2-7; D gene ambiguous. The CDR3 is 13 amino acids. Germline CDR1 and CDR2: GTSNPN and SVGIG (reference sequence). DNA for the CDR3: TGTGTCCTTAAGGGCCCCTTCTCCTACGAGCAGTACTTC. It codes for CVLKGPFSYEQYF.

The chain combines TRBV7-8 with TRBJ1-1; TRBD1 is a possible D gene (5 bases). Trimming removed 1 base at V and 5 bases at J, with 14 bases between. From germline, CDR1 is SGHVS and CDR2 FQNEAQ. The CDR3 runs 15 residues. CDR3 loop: CASSLVGPGRTEAFF. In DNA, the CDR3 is TGTGCCAGCAGCTTAGTAGGGCCAGGGAGGACTGAAGCTTTCTTT.

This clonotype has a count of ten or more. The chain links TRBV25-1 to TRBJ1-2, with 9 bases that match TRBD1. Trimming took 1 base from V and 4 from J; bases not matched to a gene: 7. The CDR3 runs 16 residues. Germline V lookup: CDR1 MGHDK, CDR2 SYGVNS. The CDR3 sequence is CASSELGTGGGYGYTF. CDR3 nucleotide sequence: TGTGCCAGCAGTGAATTAGGCACAGGGGGCGGCTATGGCTACACCTTC.

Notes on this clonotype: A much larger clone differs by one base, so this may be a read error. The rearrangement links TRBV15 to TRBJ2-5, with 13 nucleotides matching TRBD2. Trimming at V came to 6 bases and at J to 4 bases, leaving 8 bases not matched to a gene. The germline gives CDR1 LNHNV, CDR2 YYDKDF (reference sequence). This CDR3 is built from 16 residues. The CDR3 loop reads CATRVRGLAGPETQYF. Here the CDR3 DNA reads TGTGCCACCAGGGTGCGGGGACTAGCGGGACCAGAGACCCAGTACTTC.

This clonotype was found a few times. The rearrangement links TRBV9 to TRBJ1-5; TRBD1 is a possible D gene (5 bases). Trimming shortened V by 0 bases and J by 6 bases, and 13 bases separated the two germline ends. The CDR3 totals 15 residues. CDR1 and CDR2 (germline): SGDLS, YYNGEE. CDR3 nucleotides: TGTGCCAGCAGCGTAGAAGGGGCGCGGGGTCAGCCCCAGCATTTT. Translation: CASSVEGARGQPQHF.

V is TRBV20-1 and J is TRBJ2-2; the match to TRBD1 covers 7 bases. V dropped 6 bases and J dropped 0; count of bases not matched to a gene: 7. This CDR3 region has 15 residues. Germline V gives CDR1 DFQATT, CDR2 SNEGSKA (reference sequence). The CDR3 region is CSAPSQGANTGELFF. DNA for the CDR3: TGCAGTGCCCCGAGTCAGGGGGCGAACACCGGGGAGCTGTTTTTT.

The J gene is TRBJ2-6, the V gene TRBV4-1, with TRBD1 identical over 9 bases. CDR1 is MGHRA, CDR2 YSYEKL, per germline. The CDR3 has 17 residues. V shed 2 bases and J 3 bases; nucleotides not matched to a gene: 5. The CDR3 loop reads CASSQPQGAGGANVLTF. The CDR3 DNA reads TGCGCCAGCAGCCAACCACAGGGGGCGGGTGGGGCCAACGTCCTGACTTTC.

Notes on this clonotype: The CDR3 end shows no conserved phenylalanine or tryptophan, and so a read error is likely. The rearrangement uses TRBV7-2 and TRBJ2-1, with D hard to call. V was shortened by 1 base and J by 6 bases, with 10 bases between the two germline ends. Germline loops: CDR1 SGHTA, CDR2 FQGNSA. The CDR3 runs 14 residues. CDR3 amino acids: CASSLESLTNEQFL. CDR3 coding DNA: TGTGCCAGCAGCTTAGAATCGCTGACCAATGAGCAGTTCCTC.

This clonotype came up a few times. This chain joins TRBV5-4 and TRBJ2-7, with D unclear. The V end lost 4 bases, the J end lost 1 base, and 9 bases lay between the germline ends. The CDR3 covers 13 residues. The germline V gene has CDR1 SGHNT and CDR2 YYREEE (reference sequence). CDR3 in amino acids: CASSGQSSYEQYF. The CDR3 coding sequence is TGTGCCAGCAGCGGCCAGAGTTCCTACGAGCAGTACTTC.

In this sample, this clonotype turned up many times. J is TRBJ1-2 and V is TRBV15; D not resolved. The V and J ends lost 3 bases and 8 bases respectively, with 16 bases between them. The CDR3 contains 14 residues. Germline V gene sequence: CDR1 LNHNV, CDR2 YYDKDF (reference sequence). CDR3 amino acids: CATSREADLQGYTF. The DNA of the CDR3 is TGTGCCACCAGCAGGGAGGCGGATTTGCAGGGCTACACCTTC.

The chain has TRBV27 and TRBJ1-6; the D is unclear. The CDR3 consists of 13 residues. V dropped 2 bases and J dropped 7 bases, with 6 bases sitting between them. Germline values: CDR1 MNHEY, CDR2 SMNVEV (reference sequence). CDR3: CASSLRENSPLHF. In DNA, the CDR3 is TGTGCCAGCAGTTTAAGGGAGAATTCACCCCTCCACTTT.

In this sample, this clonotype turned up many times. The CDR3 protein is CASSEPRTGGYFRGRAFF. The CDR3 DNA follows: TGTGCCAGCAGTGAACCCCGGACAGGGGGCTATTTTAGGGGTAGAGCTTTCTTT. The chain combines TRBV25-1 with TRBJ1-1; 11 bases map to TRBD1. The CDR3 length is 18 residues. V shed 2 bases, J shed 10 bases, and the junction held 18 bases outside the gene matches. CDR1 is MGHDK, CDR2 SYGVNS, per germline.

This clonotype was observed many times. This chain's CDR3 is CAISDPSGSTDTQYF. The CDR3 nucleotides read TGTGCCATCAGTGATCCCAGCGGGAGCACAGATACGCAGTATTTT. V is TRBV10-3 and J is TRBJ2-3; D possibly corresponds to TRBD2 (6 bases). Germline CDR1 is ENHRY and CDR2 is SYGVKD. V lost 3 bases, J lost 0 bases, and 10 bases lay in between. The CDR3 contains 15 residues.